This TCR beta chain was identified during a study of blood T cell repertoires in COVID-19 (dated by TCRdb to the early 2020s). Notes on the research overall: Samples covering the acute and convalescent phases of COVID-19 were provided by collaborators in the United States, Italy and Spain. HLA class I and class II types, where available, came from metadata supplied by the sample provider rather than from assay-based typing. Subjects who had been exposed to COVID-19, were actively infected with it, or had recovered from it provided the deeply sampled blood TCRbeta repertoires that made up the dataset. The material from the prospective study consisted of cDNA or gDNA derived from T cells, B-cell-depleted T cells, or PBMCs. A freely available public database, intended as a resource for researchers studying the immune response to SARS-CoV-2, is where the repertoires were released. Nearly every sample came with metadata listing a de-identified subject ID, COVID-19 status, age in years and sex. Samples were obtained from the ongoing ImmuneRACE study (first 160 participants) and from some 1,200 subjects provided by 6 global collaborators. Study-level results and caveats: Clinical and demographic metadata were provided uncurated, with the amount varying by source and participant.

The CDR3, cysteine through phenylalanine, is 15 amino acids long. Only the CDR3 DNA is retained, 45 bases long and in frame from the first base. The immunoSEQ Assay, a bias-controlled multiplex PCR, was used to amplify TCRbeta CDR3 regions from genomic DNA. In the paper's pipeline: The number of nucleated cells in each sample was estimated by amplification of reference gene primers within the assay. To quantify the absolute abundance of each unique TCRbeta CDR3 rearrangement, sequence reads were collapsed and filtered. For each sample, productive Simpson clonality was calculated by taking the square root of Simpson's diversity index across productive rearrangements. TCRdb obtained this table from immuneACCESS and retained in-frame rearrangements with V and J assigned. These tables miss some clones; where compared with another copy, unresolved V genes account for less than half of the shortfall, and the remainder is unexplained. That table furnishes V, J and clone size, whereas the DNA furnished D and trimming. This sample holds about 320,000 clones; around 90% were observed only once. Under 6% of the sample is held by the ten biggest clonotypes.

On this clone itself: It has no known antigen specificity. Base-call qualities are not available, and no considerably larger clone is one nucleotide away.

Enrolling through a virtual design, the prospective study's participants ranged in age from roughly 18 to 95 years and lived across some 22 United States geographic areas. Cohort assignment in the prospective study relied on participant-reported clinical history from a screening survey and a study questionnaire. ImmuneRACE Cohort 3 recovered participants were defined by two consecutive negative NP/OP PCR tests, healthcare professional clearance, or symptom resolution. In the prospective study, whole blood, serum and a nasopharyngeal or oropharyngeal swab were collected from each participant by mobile phlebotomists. Over a 2-month period, participants in the prospective study had the option of providing additional blood draws and questionnaires. Prospective study blood samples were shipped either frozen or at room temperature before DNA extraction.

The material sequenced was PBMCs or T cells enriched from blood (not recorded which). The rearrangement joined TRBV21-1 to TRBJ2-7; the table's D call, TRBD1, has no DNA check behind it. TRBV21-1 constitutes a pseudogene. The source is a woman in her 30s who had recovered from COVID-19. The bases are TGTGCCAGCAGCAGTGGCCGGGACAGGGAAAACGAGCAGTACTTC. It translates to CASSSGRDRENEQYF.